The next 30 T cell receptor beta chains were all read from a single sample in a study of CD8+CD57+ T cells in acquired aplastic anemia. It was genomic DNA that served as the template for profiling TCR beta VDJ and CDR3. TCRdb redid the calling of the reads with MiXCR, one entry per CDR3 protein. The table has some 120,000 distinct CDR3 sequences, around 46% seen once. The sequenced sample was sorted CD4+, CD8+, or CD8+CD57+ T cells (not recorded which) from PBMCs. The receptor source for this set is a human donor in good health, serving as a control.

The gene calls are TRBV7-9 and TRBJ2-3, with D unclear. Trimming left V 4 bases short and J 4 bases short, with 15 bases between. Germline V gene data show CDR1 as SEHNR and CDR2 as FQNEAQ (reference sequence). The CDR3 totals 15 residues. CDR3 sequence (DNA): TGTGCCAGCAGCTCCGGGCGATCAGGCCCAGATACGCAGTATTTT. Protein sequence: CASSSGRSGPDTQYF.

The gene calls are TRBV10-3 and TRBJ2-1; 10 bases line up with TRBD2. The CDR3 spans 17 residues. V lost 3 bases, J lost 5 bases, and 10 bases stayed unmatched. CDR1 is ENHRY and CDR2 is SYGVKD in the germline V gene. The CDR3 sequence is CAISDLSGGNRNNEQFF. The CDR3 DNA follows: TGTGCCATCAGTGACCTTAGCGGGGGGAATAGGAACAATGAGCAGTTCTTC.

This chain connects TRBV7-9 to TRBJ1-2; 9 positions match TRBD1. The CDR3 sequence is 12 residues long. V lost 5 bases, J lost 8 bases, and 3 bases stayed unmatched. Germline loops: CDR1 SEHNR, CDR2 FQNEAQ (reference sequence). For the CDR3, the DNA is TGTGCCAGCAGCCTAGGGACAGGGGGCTACACCTTC. Translated: CASSLGTGGYTF.

There are many counts of this clonotype. The genes are TRBV20-1 and TRBJ1-5, with 7 nucleotides matching TRBD1. The CDR3 extends over 15 amino acids. Germline trimming cut 0 bases from V and 2 bases from J; bases unmatched to any gene: 4. Germline lookup yields CDR1 DFQATT and CDR2 SNEGSKA (reference sequence). The CDR3 protein is CSARDEGAGNQPQHF. CDR3 sequence (DNA): TGCAGTGCTAGAGATGAGGGGGCAGGCAATCAGCCCCAGCATTTT.

Worth noting for this clonotype: A much larger clonotype is one base distant, so this may be a read error. The conserved closing phenylalanine or tryptophan is absent in this CDR3, likely reflecting a read error. The chain joins TRBV11-2 to TRBJ2-7, with a weak D call TRBD2 (6 bases). The CDR3 runs to 15 residues. Germline-derived CDR1 and CDR2 are SGHAT and FQNNGV. Between the trimmed V and J ends, which lost 0 bases and 7 bases, there was a span of 16 bases. The CDR3 DNA reads as TGTGCCAGCAGCTTAGATGTCGGGCACGCGGGGGAGCAGTACCTC. Encoded protein: CASSLDVGHAGEQYL.

This clonotype was seen more than once but under ten times. The chain has TRBV18 and TRBJ1-1; a weak D match, TRBD1 (6 bases). The CDR3 loop spans 15 amino acids. With 5 bases removed from V and 1 base from J, the gap between germline ends came to 14 bases. CDR1 KGHSH and CDR2 LQKENI come from the germline V gene. The CDR3: CASSSTQGTNTEAFF. CDR3 bases: TGTGCCAGCTCATCAACACAGGGCACGAACACTGAAGCTTTCTTT.

This clonotype was detected ten times or more. The J gene is TRBJ1-2, the V gene TRBV19; D unclear. V lost 2 bases and J 6 bases, leaving 13 bases between the germline ends. CDR1 and CDR2 from the germline V gene are LNHDA and SQIVND (reference sequence). The length of the CDR3 is 14 residues. Here the CDR3 reads CASSIPGRPNGYTF. The CDR3 region has the DNA TGTGCCAGTAGTATACCAGGACGGCCAAATGGCTACACCTTC.

This clonotype showed up many times. V and J are TRBV7-8 and TRBJ2-5; either TRBD1 or TRBD2 may supply D (5 bases each). The CDR3 sequence is 14 residues long. Germline CDR1 reads SGHVS; CDR2 reads FQNEAQ. The V and J ends lost 5 bases and 4 bases respectively, with 14 bases between them. The CDR3 region is CASSLMGVTETQYF. The DNA for the CDR3 is TGTGCCAGCAGCCTGATGGGGGTAACAGAGACCCAGTACTTC. The whole variable domain, filled in from reference TRBV7-8 and TRBJ2-5, reads GAGVSQSPRYKVAKRGQDVALRCDPISGHVSLFWYQQALGQGPEFLTYFQNEAQLDKSGLPSDRFFAERPEGSVSTLKIQRTQQEDSAVYLCASSLMGVTETQYFGPGTRLLVL.

This clonotype has a count of ten or more. The rearrangement links TRBV9 to TRBJ2-3; D is possibly TRBD2 (5 bases). V shed 4 bases and J shed 6 bases, with 12 bases lying between them. Per the germline V gene, CDR1 is SGDLS and CDR2 is YYNGEE. CDR3 length: 13 amino acids. The CDR3 region has the DNA TGTGCCAGCAGCTCTCGGGCTAGCGATACGCAGTATTTT. Residues: CASSSRASDTQYF. Looking up the rest from reference TRBV9 and TRBJ2-3 gives the full variable domain: DSGVTQTPKHLITATGQRVTLRCSPRSGDLSVYWYQQSLDQGLQFLIQYYNGEERAKGNILERFSAQQFPDLHSELNLSSLELGDSALYFCASSSRASDTQYFGPGTRLTVL.

In this sample, this clonotype turned up once. V usage is TRBV29-1 and J usage is TRBJ2-7; D is undetermined. Germline values: CDR1 SQVTM, CDR2 ANQGSEA. V was pared by 7 bases and J by 3 bases, with 13 bases between. This CDR3 is 12 amino acids long. The CDR3 is CSAISNSYEQYF. CDR3 nucleotides: TGCAGCGCCATATCGAACAGCTACGAGCAGTACTTC.

This chain links TRBV19 with TRBJ2-3; D possibly corresponds to TRBD2 (5 bases). The CDR3 is 14 residues long. Germline V gene data show CDR1 as LNHDA and CDR2 as SQIVND (reference sequence). V dropped 3 bases and J dropped 1 base, with 8 bases sitting between them. This chain's CDR3 is CASSMLARTDTQYF. CDR3 DNA: TGTGCCAGTAGTATGCTAGCACGCACAGATACGCAGTATTTT.

The J gene is TRBJ1-5, the V gene TRBV7-8; possibly TRBD1 for D (5 bases). This CDR3 comprises 14 residues. Germline V gene sequence: CDR1 SGHVS, CDR2 FQNEAQ. V lost 7 bases and J lost 4, with 14 bases in between. The CDR3 reads CASNYLDSNQPQHF. The CDR3 nucleotides read TGTGCCAGCAACTACCTAGACAGTAATCAGCCCCAGCATTTT.

The CDR3 region is CSAGGANEQFF. In nucleotides, the CDR3 is TGCAGTGCAGGGGGGGCTAATGAGCAGTTCTTC. This chain links TRBV20-1 with TRBJ2-1; tentative D call: TRBD2 (7 bases). Germline V CDR1 and CDR2: DFQATT, SNEGSKA (reference sequence). Trimming pared 6 bases from V and 7 bases from J, leaving 10 bases between. The CDR3 runs to 11 residues.

This clonotype occurred many times. Given a much more abundant clone one base away, this may be a read error. The chain joins TRBV12-3 or TRBV12-4 to TRBJ1-1; D ambiguous. This CDR3 is built from 11 residues. Trimming left V 3 bases short and J 6 bases short, with 5 bases between. The CDR3 loop reads CASSFNAEAFF. The CDR3 bases are TGTGCCAGCAGTTTTAACGCTGAAGCTTTCTTT.

There are a few counts of this clonotype. Lacking the conserved final phenylalanine or tryptophan, this CDR3 likely reflects a read error. No DNA is shown, since the ends of the CDR3 on it are uncertain; the CDR3 is the one TCRdb lists. This chain joins TRBV12-3 or TRBV12-4 and TRBJ2-7; TRBD2 was called by the table and not checked on the DNA. The CDR3 adds up to 10 amino acids, both ends counted. The CDR3 sequence is CASSLGGTSG.

This clonotype has a count of ten or more. The chain joins TRBV20-1 to TRBJ2-1; 9 bases are a match to TRBD1. After removal of 6 bases from V and 6 bases from J, the junction contained 12 bases not matched to a gene. The CDR3 consists of 15 residues. CDR1 is DFQATT, CDR2 SNEGSKA, per germline (reference sequence). The CDR3 nucleotides are TGCAGTGCCCGACGAAGGGGGACAGGGACCAATGAGCAGTTCTTC. This encodes CSARRRGTGTNEQFF.

This clonotype was seen only once. This chain connects TRBV24-1 to TRBJ1-2; 7 bases match TRBD1. After removal of 4 bases from V and 6 bases from J, the junction contained 7 bases not matched to a gene. There are 14 residues in the CDR3. Germline loops: CDR1 KGHDR, CDR2 SFDVKD. The CDR3 bases are TGTGCCACCAGTGACACCGGACAGGACCATGGCTACACCTTC. This translates into CATSDTGQDHGYTF.

This clonotype has a count of ten or more. This chain connects TRBV5-1 to TRBJ2-7, with TRBD1 identical over 9 bases. This CDR3 has 15 amino acids. With V trimmed by 2 bases and J by 0 bases, 3 bases remained unmatched. Germline CDR1 reads SGHRS; CDR2 reads YFSETQ. This chain's CDR3 is CASSFQQGASYEQYF. The CDR3 bases are TGCGCCAGCAGCTTTCAACAGGGGGCCTCCTACGAGCAGTACTTC.

V usage is TRBV12-3 or TRBV12-4 and J usage is TRBJ2-4, with D possibly matching TRBD2 (8 bases). Trimming pared 7 bases from V and 1 base from J, leaving 20 bases between. This CDR3 has 17 amino acids. The CDR3 region is CASTRGGGGMAKNIQYF. The CDR3 coding sequence is TGTGCCAGCACCCGGGGGGGAGGGGGCATGGCCAAAAACATTCAGTACTTC.

This chain connects TRBV2 to TRBJ1-5; D gene uncertain. The length of the CDR3 is 15 residues. Germline CDR1 is SNHLY and CDR2 is FYNNEI. Deletions cut 5 bases from V and 3 bases from J, with 14 bases between. The CDR3 region has the DNA TGTGCCAGCAGTTTACTGTGGGTACACAATCAGCCCCAGCATTTT. This gives the protein CASSLLWVHNQPQHF. Drawing the rest from reference TRBV2 and TRBJ1-5, the complete variable domain is EPEVTQTPSHQVTQMGQEVILRCVPISNHLYFYWYRQILGQKVEFLVSFYNNEISEKSEIFDDQFSVERPDGSNFTLKIRSTKLEDSAMYFCASSLLWVHNQPQHFGDGTRLSIL.

A note on this clonotype: Mismatch with germline at one junction end may stem from a read error. The rearrangement joins TRBV20-1 to TRBJ2-5, with 8 positions matching TRBD2. CDR3 length equals 14 residues. From germline, CDR1 is DFQATT and CDR2 SNEGSKA (reference sequence). For the CDR3, the DNA is TGCAGTGCTAGTTACGCGGGGGGCCAAGAGACCCTGTGCTTC. Translating it yields CSASYAGGQETLCF.

This clonotype was observed at least ten times. V usage is TRBV3-1 and J usage is TRBJ2-3, with a weak D call TRBD2 (7 bases). V was shortened by 4 bases and J by 14 bases, with 22 bases between the two germline ends. This CDR3 has 14 residues. In germline, CDR1 is LGHDT, CDR2 YNNKEL (reference sequence). CDR3 sequence reads: CASSPSEGGDKLYF. The CDR3, as DNA: TGTGCCAGCAGCCCGTCCGAAGGGGGGGATAAGTTGTATTTT.

At least ten counts were recorded for this clonotype. The chain employs TRBV11-2 and TRBJ1-2; D might be TRBD1 (5 bases). The CDR3 sequence is 16 residues long. V was cut by 5 bases and J by 7 bases, with 23 bases left in between. Germline-derived CDR1 and CDR2 are SGHAT and FQNNGV. The CDR3 region is CASSLYREGTQGGYTF. The CDR3 DNA sequence: TGTGCCAGCAGCCTTTACCGGGAAGGCACGCAGGGTGGCTACACCTTC.

This clonotype appeared many times. The V gene is TRBV7-2, the J gene TRBJ2-5; 7 bases match TRBD1. Per germline, CDR1 SGHTA and CDR2 FQGNSA. With 4 bases clipped from V and 5 bases from J, the junction kept 4 bases outside the gene matches. The CDR3 has 13 amino acids. CDR3 protein: CASSSTGTETQYF. Written as DNA, the CDR3 is TGTGCCAGCAGCTCGACAGGGACGGAGACCCAGTACTTC.

The rearrangement joins TRBV11-3 to TRBJ1-1, with a possible D match to TRBD1 (5 bases). Per the germline V gene, CDR1 is SGHNT and CDR2 is YENEEA. Deletions cut 0 bases from V and 0 bases from J, with 17 bases between. This CDR3 comprises 18 residues. CDR3 nucleotide sequence: TGTGCCAGCAGCTTAGATAGGGGAACAGACAACTTGAACACTGAAGCTTTCTTT. This encodes CASSLDRGTDNLNTEAFF.

This clonotype was detected many times. The chain has TRBV9 and TRBJ2-1, with 7 bases fitting TRBD2. CDR1 is SGDLS and CDR2 is YYNGEE in the germline V gene. The ends lost 0 bases at V and 0 bases at J; junction bases unmatched: 9. This CDR3 comprises 18 residues. For the CDR3, the DNA is TGTGCCAGCAGCGTAGGGCCCCTAGCGGACACCTCCTACAATGAGCAGTTCTTC. Its translation: CASSVGPLADTSYNEQFF.

This clonotype has at least ten counts. The CDR3 region is CSARRWLFYGDESGNTIYF. CDR3 coding DNA: TGCAGTGCTAGAAGGTGGTTATTTTACGGGGACGAGTCTGGAAACACCATATATTTT. The chain uses TRBV20-1 and TRBJ1-3; the D gene is possibly TRBD1 (5 bases). There are 19 residues in the CDR3. Trimming pared 2 bases from V and 1 base from J, leaving 24 bases between. Per germline, CDR1 DFQATT and CDR2 SNEGSKA (reference sequence).

The V call is TRBV7-2, the J call TRBJ2-3, with TRBD2 matching 8 bases. Germline V gene lookup returns CDR1 SGHTA and CDR2 FQGNSA. Trimming took 5 bases from V and 2 from J; bases not matched to a gene: 6. The CDR3 spans 15 residues. CDR3 sequence (DNA): TGTGCCAGCAGCCTGGCGGGGGGCACCACAGATACGCAGTATTTT. Its protein product is CASSLAGGTTDTQYF.

Note on this clonotype: This sequence may be a read error, since a much larger clone differs from it by one base. The chain recombines TRBV12-3 or TRBV12-4 with TRBJ1-1; the D is unclear. There are 12 residues in the CDR3. V lost 6 bases and J 6 bases, leaving 11 bases between the germline ends. The chain's CDR3 is CASRRDWAEAFF. CDR3 DNA: TGTGCCAGCAGGAGGGATTGGGCTGAAGCTTTCTTT.

The chain uses TRBV7-2 and TRBJ1-3; no firm D call. The CDR3 has 13 amino acids. Deletions cut 1 base from V and 4 bases from J, with 5 bases between. Germline CDR1 and CDR2: SGHTA and FQGNSA. CDR3 nucleotides: TGTGCCAGCAGCTTAGTTTCCGGAAACACCATATATTTT. It yields the protein CASSLVSGNTIYF. Full variable domain (missing parts from reference TRBV7-2 and TRBJ1-3): GAGVSQSPSNKVTEKGKDVELRCDPISGHTALYWYRQSLGQGLEFLIYFQGNSAPDKSGLPSDRFSAERTGGSVSTLTIQRTQQEDSAVYLCASSLVSGNTIYFGEGSWLTVV.